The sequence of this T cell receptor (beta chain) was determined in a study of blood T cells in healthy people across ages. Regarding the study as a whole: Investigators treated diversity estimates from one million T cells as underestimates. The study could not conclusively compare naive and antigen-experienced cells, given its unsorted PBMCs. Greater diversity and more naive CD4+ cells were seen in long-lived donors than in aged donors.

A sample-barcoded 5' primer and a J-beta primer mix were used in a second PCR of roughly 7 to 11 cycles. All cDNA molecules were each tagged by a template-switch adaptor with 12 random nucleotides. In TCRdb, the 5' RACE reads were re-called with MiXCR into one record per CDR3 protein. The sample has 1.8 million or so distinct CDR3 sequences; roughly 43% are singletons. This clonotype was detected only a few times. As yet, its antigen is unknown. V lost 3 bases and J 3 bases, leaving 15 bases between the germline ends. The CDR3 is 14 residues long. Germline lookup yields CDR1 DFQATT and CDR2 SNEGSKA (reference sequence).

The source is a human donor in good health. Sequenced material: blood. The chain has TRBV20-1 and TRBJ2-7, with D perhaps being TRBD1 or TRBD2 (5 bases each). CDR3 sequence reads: CSASPPGRYYEQYF. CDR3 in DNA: TGCAGTGCTAGCCCCCCAGGGAGATACTACGAGCAGTACTTC.